This T cell receptor (beta chain) was identified during a study of technical replicates of blood from a few donors. Profiling relied on immunoSEQ multiplex PCR, and the TCRdb table lists in-frame clones only, not all of them. This table holds fewer than 65,000 clones, around 87% found once. This clone was seen once. The CDR3 has 14 residues. Per germline, CDR1 SGHNT and CDR2 YENEEA. V shed 3 bases and J 3 bases; nucleotides not matched to a gene: 2. This TCR derives from a human donor in good health. Some clones in this sample may be carry-over from other donors' samples. V and J are TRBV11-3 and TRBJ2-3; 8 bases map to TRBD1. The sequenced material came from PBMCs. The CDR3 nucleotides read TGTGCCAGCAGCTTCGACAGGGGAACAGATACGCAGTATTTT. It is translated as CASSFDRGTDTQYF.